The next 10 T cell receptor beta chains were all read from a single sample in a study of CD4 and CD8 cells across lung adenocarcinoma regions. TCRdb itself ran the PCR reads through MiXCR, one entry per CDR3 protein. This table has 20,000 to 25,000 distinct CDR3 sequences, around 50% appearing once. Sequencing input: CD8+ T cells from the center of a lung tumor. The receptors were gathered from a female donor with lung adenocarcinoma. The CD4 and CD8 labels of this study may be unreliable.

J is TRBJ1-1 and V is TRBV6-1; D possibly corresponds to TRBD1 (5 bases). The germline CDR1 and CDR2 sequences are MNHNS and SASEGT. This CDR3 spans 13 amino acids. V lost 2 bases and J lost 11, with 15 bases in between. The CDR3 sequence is CASSEWTASGAFF. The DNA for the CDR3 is TGTGCCAGCAGTGAATGGACCGCTTCAGGGGCTTTCTTT.

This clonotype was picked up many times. The DNA of the CDR3 is TGTGCCAGCAGTGAAGCAGGAGGGGCAGGGAGCAATGAGCAGTTCTTC. Protein: CASSEAGGAGSNEQFF. This chain joins TRBV6-1 and TRBJ2-1, with D tentatively TRBD2 (6 bases). Looked up from germline, CDR1 is MNHNS and CDR2 is SASEGT. This CDR3 region has 16 residues. The ends were cut back, 0 bases at V and 6 bases at J, with 15 bases in the middle.

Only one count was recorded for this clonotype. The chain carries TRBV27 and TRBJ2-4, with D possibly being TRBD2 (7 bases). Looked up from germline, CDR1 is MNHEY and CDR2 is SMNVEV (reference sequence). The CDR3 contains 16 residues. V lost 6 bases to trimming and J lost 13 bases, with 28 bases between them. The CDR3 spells CASRGLGGRDKKIQYF. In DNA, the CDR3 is TGTGCCAGCAGGGGGCTCGGGGGGCGTGACAAAAAGATCCAGTACTTC.

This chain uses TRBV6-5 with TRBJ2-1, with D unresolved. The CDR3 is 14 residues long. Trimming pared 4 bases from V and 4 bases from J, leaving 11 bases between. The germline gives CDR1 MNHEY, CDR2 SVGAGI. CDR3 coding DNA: TGTGCCAGCAGTTCGGTTGATAAATACAATGAGCAGTTCTTC. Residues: CASSSVDKYNEQFF.

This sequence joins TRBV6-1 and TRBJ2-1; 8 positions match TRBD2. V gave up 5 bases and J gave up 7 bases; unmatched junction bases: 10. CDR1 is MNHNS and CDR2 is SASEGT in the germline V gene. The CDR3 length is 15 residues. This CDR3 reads CASSRISGKGNEQFF. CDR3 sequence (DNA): TGTGCCAGCAGTCGAATTAGCGGGAAGGGAAATGAGCAGTTCTTC.

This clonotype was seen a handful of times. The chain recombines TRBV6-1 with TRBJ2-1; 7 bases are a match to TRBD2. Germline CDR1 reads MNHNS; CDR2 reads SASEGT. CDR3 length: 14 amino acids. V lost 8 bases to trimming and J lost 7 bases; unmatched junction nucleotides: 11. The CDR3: CASLFPGGSNEQFF. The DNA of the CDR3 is TGTGCCAGCCTTTTTCCAGGCGGGAGTAATGAGCAGTTCTTC.

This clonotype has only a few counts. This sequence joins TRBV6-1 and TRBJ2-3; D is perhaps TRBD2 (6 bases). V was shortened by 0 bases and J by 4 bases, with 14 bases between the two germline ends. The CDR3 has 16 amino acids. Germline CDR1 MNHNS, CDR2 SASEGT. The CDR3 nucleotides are TGTGCCAGCAGTGAAGCGCCGCGGGGATGGGCAGATACGCAGTATTTT. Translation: CASSEAPRGWADTQYF.

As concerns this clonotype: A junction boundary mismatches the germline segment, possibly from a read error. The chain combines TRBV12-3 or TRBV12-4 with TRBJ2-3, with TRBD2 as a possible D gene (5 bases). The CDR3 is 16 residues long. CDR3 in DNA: TGTGCCAGCAGTCCCCGAAGCGGATCTAACACAGATACCCAGTATTTT. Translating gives CASSPRSGSNTDTQYF.

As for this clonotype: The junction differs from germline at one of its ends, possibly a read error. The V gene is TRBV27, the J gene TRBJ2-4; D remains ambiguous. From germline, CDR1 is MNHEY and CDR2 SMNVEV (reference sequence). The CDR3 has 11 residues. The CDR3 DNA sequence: TGTGGCATCGGAGCCAAAAACACTCAGTACTTC. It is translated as CGIGAKNTQYF.

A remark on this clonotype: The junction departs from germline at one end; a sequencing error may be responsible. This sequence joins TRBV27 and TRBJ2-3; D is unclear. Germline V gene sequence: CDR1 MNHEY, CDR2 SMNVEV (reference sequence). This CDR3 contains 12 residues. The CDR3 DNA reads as TGTGCGAGCAGGCGACCCAAAGACACGCAGTATTTC. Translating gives CASRRPKDTQYF.